This T cell receptor (beta chain) was identified during a study of cytomegalovirus exposure and HLA in healthy donors. Notes on this clone: Its antigen is unknown.

Study-wide points: Among immune exposure information, only CMV serostatus was available. As a later analysis revealed, the rate of TCR association differed by HLA locus, with DRB1 most and HLA-C fewest. The authors considered a cluster of highly shared sequence variants likely to be a sequencing artifact.

It was with 60 Vbeta and 13 Jbeta primers that the PCR ran. Original processing notes: Among the unique TCR beta chains that a later analysis counted, 80 million to 100 million in all, about 10 million were shared. TCRdb's table, derived via immunoSEQ multiplex PCR, lists solely in-frame clones and lacks some. V, J and clone size reflect that table, while D and trimming were determined from the DNA. The data show about 94,000 clones, roughly 72% seen once. In germline, CDR1 is SEHNR, CDR2 FQNEAQ (reference sequence). V lost 5 bases and J lost 6, with 8 bases in between. CDR3 size: 12 residues. Sample: PBMCs. The receptor was isolated from a young man in good health and CMV-seropositive. This chain links TRBV7-9 with TRBJ2-1, with D unresolved. CDR3 protein: CASSPLRNEQFF. CDR3 coding DNA: TGTGCCAGCAGCCCTCTGCGCAATGAGCAGTTCTTC.